This TCR beta chain stems from a study of shared clonotypes between healthy human individuals. The protocol was immunoSEQ multiplex PCR, while the TCRdb copy is restricted to in-frame clones and leaves out a portion. The table has about 490,000 clones, 60% to 85% seen once. This clone was observed a few times. CDR1 and CDR2 (germline): WNHNN, SYGVQD (reference sequence). V gave up 7 bases and J gave up 7 bases, with 11 bases separating them. This CDR3 has 12 amino acids. V usage is TRBV10-1 and J usage is TRBJ1-5; D gene uncertain. This receptor was identified in a middle-aged woman in good health. Some clones in this sample may be carry-over from other donors' samples. The sequencing sample was made of PBMCs. CDR3 sequence reads: CASTVVGQPQHF. CDR3 nucleotide sequence: TGCGCCAGCACCGTCGTCGGGCAGCCCCAGCATTTT.